The rows below give T cell receptor beta chains drawn from one sample of a study of shared clonotypes between healthy human individuals. Profiled with immunoSEQ multiplex PCR; TCRdb holds only in-frame clones, not every one. Of about 500,000 clones in the sample, roughly three quarters are singletons; the top ten hold more than 10%. Sequencing input: PBMCs. The receptors were gathered from a woman between 40 and 50 years old in good health. Some clones in this sample may be carry-over from other donors' samples. The CDR3 runs from the conserved cysteine through the conserved F or W. The D gene is left open where the match is weak. Clone size appears in some rows only: once, few, many, or a class for an expanded clone.

>TRBV7-2|TRBJ2-3|TRBD1|NA
CASTNRGGTDTQYF
TGTGCCAGCACCAACAGGGGTGGCACAGATACGCAGTATTTT
>TRBV18|TRBJ2-6|TRBD2|NA
CASSPRTSGRASSGANVLTF
TGTGCCAGCTCACCGCGGACTAGCGGGAGGGCGAGCTCTGGGGCCAACGTCCTGACTTTC
>TRBV5-1|TRBJ2-1|NA|NA
CASSLPRGADYNEQFF
TGCGCCAGCAGCTTGCCGAGGGGCGCGGACTACAATGAGCAGTTCTTC
>TRBV5-6|TRBJ2-7|NA|NA
CASSLEDVSYEQYF
TGTGCCAGCAGCTTGGAGGACGTAAGCTACGAGCAGTACTTC
>TRBV9|TRBJ1-1|TRBD1|NA
CASSVVGTGGNTEAFF
TGTGCCAGCAGCGTAGTAGGGACAGGGGGGAACACTGAAGCTTTCTTT
>TRBV9|TRBJ2-5|NA|NA
CASSVETRGGETQYF
TGTGCCAGCAGCGTAGAGACTAGAGGGGGCGAGACCCAGTACTTC
>TRBV5-1|TRBJ2-3|NA|NA
CASSLTQRSTDTQYF
TGCGCCAGCAGCTTGACACAGCGGTCCACAGATACGCAGTATTTT
>TRBV29-1|TRBJ2-3|TRBD1|once
CSVGGTGSQYF
TGCAGCGTAGGGGGGACAGGGTCGCAGTATTTT
>TRBV4-2|TRBJ1-5|TRBD1|NA
CASSQGNEGQGAGQPQHF
TGTGCCAGCAGCCAAGGCAATGAAGGACAGGGGGCAGGGCAGCCCCAGCATTTT
>TRBV28|TRBJ2-7|TRBD1|NA
CASSFRDRGLGEQYF
TGTGCCAGCAGTTTCAGAGACAGGGGGCTGGGCGAGCAGTACTTC
>TRBV10-3|TRBJ1-1|NA|NA
CAISGRGGNTEAFF
TGTGCCATCAGTGGAAGAGGGGGGAACACTGAAGCTTTCTTT
>TRBV29-1|TRBJ2-3|TRBD2|NA
CSVEDRRGLAGVGPDTQYF
TGCAGCGTTGAAGATCGCAGGGGACTAGCGGGAGTCGGGCCAGATACGCAGTATTTT
>TRBV7-7|TRBJ2-7|NA|NA
CASSLGAGSSYEQYF
TGTGCTAGCAGCTTAGGCGCGGGGAGCTCCTACGAGCAGTACTTC
>TRBV12-5|TRBJ2-3|NA|once
CASGLSLGSTDTQYF
TGTGCTAGTGGTTTGTCGCTAGGTAGCACAGATACGCAGTATTTT